These T cell receptor beta chains were read from a single sample in a study of T cell repertoires in aging, cancer and after chemotherapy. MiXCR, run by TCRdb on the multiplex PCR reads, gives a single entry per CDR3 protein. The sample consists of under 10,000 distinct CDR3 sequences, around half of them appearing once. Source material: blood. The receptors were gathered from a human donor in good health. CDR3s include the opening cysteine and the closing phenylalanine or tryptophan. Each record gives: CDR3 protein, CDR3 DNA, clone size, D gene, V gene, J gene. The D gene is left open where the match is weak. Clone size is not always given. Where it is, it says once, few, many or a class for expanded clones.

cdr3_aa: CASSIVVGRGGQPQHF
cdr3_nt: TGTGCCAGTAGTATAGTTGTAGGGCGGGGAGGTCAGCCCCAGCATTTT
clone_size: .
d_call: .
v_call: TRBV19
j_call: TRBJ1-5

cdr3_aa: CASSQDYGSHNAYGYTF
cdr3_nt: TGTGCCAGCAGCCAAGATTATGGATCCCACAATGCCTATGGCTACACCTTC
clone_size: .
d_call: .
v_call: TRBV4-2
j_call: TRBJ1-2

cdr3_aa: CASSYGFSRGTDTQYF
cdr3_nt: TGTGCCAGCAGTTACGGGTTTTCCAGGGGCACAGATACGCAGTATTTT
clone_size: .
d_call: .
v_call: TRBV6-5
j_call: TRBJ2-3

cdr3_aa: CSASPTSGSLHNEQFF
cdr3_nt: TGCAGTGCTAGCCCCACTAGCGGGAGTCTACACAATGAGCAGTTCTTC
clone_size: .
d_call: TRBD2
v_call: TRBV20-1
j_call: TRBJ2-1

cdr3_aa: CSMGRTSQETQYF
cdr3_nt: TGCAGCATGGGACGGACTTCCCAAGAGACCCAGTACTTC
clone_size: .
d_call: .
v_call: TRBV29-1
j_call: TRBJ2-5

cdr3_aa: CASSGRVAGDNEQFF
cdr3_nt: TGTGCCAGCAGTGGTCGGGTAGCGGGGGACAATGAGCAGTTCTTC
clone_size: .
d_call: TRBD2
v_call: TRBV6-1
j_call: TRBJ2-1

cdr3_aa: CASSPLMGALNSGANVLTF
cdr3_nt: TGTGCCAGCAGCCCGCTGATGGGGGCACTGAACTCTGGGGCCAACGTCCTGACTTTC
clone_size: .
d_call: .
v_call: TRBV7-6
j_call: TRBJ2-6

cdr3_aa: CASRIAGGRDTQYF
cdr3_nt: TGTGCCAGCCGAATAGCGGGGGGAAGGGATACGCAGTATTTT
clone_size: .
d_call: TRBD2
v_call: TRBV6-5
j_call: TRBJ2-3

cdr3_aa: CSVGPTRPTSTDTQYF
cdr3_nt: TGCAGCGTTGGCCCGACACGGCCGACTAGCACAGATACGCAGTATTTT
clone_size: .
d_call: .
v_call: TRBV29-1
j_call: TRBJ2-3

cdr3_aa: CSARDFVTGSTEAFF
cdr3_nt: TGCAGTGCTAGAGATTTCGTTACAGGTTCCACTGAAGCTTTCTTT
clone_size: .
d_call: .
v_call: TRBV20-1
j_call: TRBJ1-1

cdr3_aa: CASSPGQENSPLHF
cdr3_nt: TGTGCCAGTAGTCCGGGACAGGAAAATTCACCCCTCCACTTT
clone_size: few
d_call: TRBD1
v_call: TRBV19
j_call: TRBJ1-6

cdr3_aa: CASTGAGGHTQYF
cdr3_nt: TGTGCCAGCACAGGGGCGGGAGGGCACACGCAGTATTTT
clone_size: .
d_call: TRBD2
v_call: TRBV12-3/TRBV12-4
j_call: TRBJ2-3

cdr3_aa: CASSLGSGGAPQYF
cdr3_nt: TGTGCCAGCAGTTTGGGTAGCGGGGGGGCCCCCCAGTACTTC
clone_size: .
d_call: TRBD2
v_call: TRBV12-3/TRBV12-4
j_call: TRBJ2-5

cdr3_aa: CAWSVDAYEQYF
cdr3_nt: TGTGCCTGGAGTGTAGACGCCTACGAGCAGTACTTC
clone_size: few
d_call: .
v_call: TRBV30
j_call: TRBJ2-7

cdr3_aa: CASSFGAYGYTF
cdr3_nt: TGTGCCAGCAGCTTCGGCGCATATGGCTACACCTTC
clone_size: few
d_call: .
v_call: TRBV11-1
j_call: TRBJ1-2

cdr3_aa: CASSPTSGYTGELFF
cdr3_nt: TGTGCCAGCAGTCCCACTAGCGGATACACCGGGGAGCTGTTTTTT
clone_size: .
d_call: TRBD2
v_call: TRBV6-1
j_call: TRBJ2-2

cdr3_aa: CASSSRQAYEQYF
cdr3_nt: TGTGCCAGCAGCTCCCGACAGGCCTACGAGCAGTACTTC
clone_size: few
d_call: .
v_call: TRBV5-4
j_call: TRBJ2-7

cdr3_aa: CASSALWTGDTGELFF
cdr3_nt: TGTGCCAGCAGCGCGCTTTGGACAGGCGACACCGGGGAGCTGTTTTTT
clone_size: .
d_call: TRBD1
v_call: TRBV5-6
j_call: TRBJ2-2

cdr3_aa: CASSSSPEDTQYF
cdr3_nt: .
clone_size: .
d_call: .
v_call: TRBV6-1
j_call: TRBJ2-3

cdr3_aa: CASSGREGAEAFF
cdr3_nt: TGTGCCAGCAGTGGTCGAGAGGGGGCTGAAGCTTTCTTT
clone_size: .
d_call: .
v_call: TRBV12-3/TRBV12-4
j_call: TRBJ1-1

cdr3_aa: CSVDTSGVYNEQFF
cdr3_nt: TGCAGCGTTGATACTAGCGGGGTTTACAATGAGCAGTTCTTC
clone_size: .
d_call: TRBD2
v_call: TRBV29-1
j_call: TRBJ2-1

cdr3_aa: CSVGTVNTEAFF
cdr3_nt: TGCAGCGTTGGGACGGTGAACACTGAAGCTTTCTTT
clone_size: medium-sized
d_call: .
v_call: TRBV29-1
j_call: TRBJ1-1

cdr3_aa: CASSLGQGAGGELFF
cdr3_nt: TGTGCCAGCAGTTTGGGACAGGGGGCCGGCGGGGAGCTGTTTTTT
clone_size: few
d_call: TRBD1
v_call: TRBV6-2/TRBV6-3
j_call: TRBJ2-2

cdr3_aa: CSVRNYRGAEGYTF
cdr3_nt: TGCAGCGTTCGAAACTACAGGGGGGCGGAAGGCTACACCTTC
clone_size: .
d_call: TRBD1
v_call: TRBV29-1
j_call: TRBJ1-2

cdr3_aa: CASSEWAREQETQYF
cdr3_nt: TGTGCCAGCAGTGAATGGGCGCGGGAGCAAGAGACCCAGTACTTC
clone_size: .
d_call: TRBD2
v_call: TRBV6-6
j_call: TRBJ2-5

cdr3_aa: CATSGVTNSGNTIYF
cdr3_nt: TGTGCCACCTCCGGGGTCACAAACTCTGGAAACACCATATATTTT
clone_size: .
d_call: .
v_call: TRBV6-2/TRBV6-3
j_call: TRBJ1-3

cdr3_aa: CASSLAGNQPQHF
cdr3_nt: TGTGCCAGCAGCTTAGCCGGGAATCAGCCCCAGCATTTT
clone_size: .
d_call: .
v_call: TRBV11-1
j_call: TRBJ1-5

cdr3_aa: CASSIGGLAGVLRADTQYF
cdr3_nt: TGTGCCAGTAGTATCGGGGGCCTAGCGGGAGTCCTTAGGGCAGATACGCAGTATTTT
clone_size: few
d_call: TRBD2
v_call: TRBV19
j_call: TRBJ2-3

cdr3_aa: CASRIGQSYEQYF
cdr3_nt: TGTGCCAGCAGGATCGGACAGTCCTACGAGCAGTACTTC
clone_size: few
d_call: .
v_call: TRBV27
j_call: TRBJ2-7

cdr3_aa: CSAPGDLYEQYF
cdr3_nt: TGCAGTGCCCCGGGTGACCTCTACGAGCAGTACTTC
clone_size: .
d_call: .
v_call: TRBV20-1
j_call: TRBJ2-7

cdr3_aa: CASSTERLGDTEAFF
cdr3_nt: TGTGCCAGCAGTACCGAAAGACTGGGAGACACTGAAGCTTTCTTT
clone_size: .
d_call: .
v_call: TRBV5-6
j_call: TRBJ1-1

cdr3_aa: CASSPFRGGHGYTF
cdr3_nt: TGTGCCAGCAGCCCCTTCCGTGGTGGGCATGGCTACACCTTC
clone_size: few
d_call: .
v_call: TRBV11-1
j_call: TRBJ1-2

cdr3_aa: CASSPRDRHYEQYF
cdr3_nt: TGTGCCAGCTCACCGCGGGACAGGCACTACGAGCAGTACTTC
clone_size: few
d_call: TRBD1
v_call: TRBV18
j_call: TRBJ2-7

cdr3_aa: CAWSHPGPQYEQYF
cdr3_nt: TGTGCCTGGAGCCACCCGGGCCCGCAATACGAGCAGTACTTC
clone_size: .
d_call: .
v_call: TRBV30
j_call: TRBJ2-7

cdr3_aa: CASSYPPQTEAFF
cdr3_nt: TGTGCCAGCAGTTACCCCCCCCAAACTGAAGCTTTCTTT
clone_size: .
d_call: .
v_call: TRBV12-3/TRBV12-4
j_call: TRBJ1-1